This T cell receptor beta chain was documented in a study of OX40 agonist ivuxolimab in advanced cancers. Study-wide context: An anti-OX40 (CD134) antibody with agonistic activity, ivuxolimab, was administered to patients. Patients in dose escalation had liver, melanoma, kidney or head and neck cancers.

The table came from immunoSEQ multiplex PCR; TCRdb's copy has only in-frame clones and leaves some out. The table records approximately 91,000 clones, roughly 89% of them present only once. The CDR3 length is 14 residues. V shed 8 bases and J shed 1 base, with 14 bases lying between them. Germline V CDR1 and CDR2: MNHEY, SMNVEV (reference sequence). The source material was CD4+ or CD8+ T cells sorted from blood, sampled in a trial of the OX40 agonist ivuxolimab. The source is an adult with an advanced solid tumor such as melanoma, head and neck, liver or kidney cancer. V and J are TRBV27 and TRBJ1-1; D gene ambiguous. The CDR3 protein is CASGSTIPNTEAFF. The CDR3 DNA reads TGTGCCAGCGGGTCCACAATCCCGAACACTGAAGCTTTCTTT.